This T cell receptor beta chain was sequenced for a study of T cell responses to AZD1222 COVID-19 vaccine. Details on this clone: The antigen is undetermined.

Sequencing was performed with immunoSEQ multiplex PCR; in TCRdb, only in-frame clones are kept and a portion is missing. The sample holds under 95,000 clones, approximately 89% seen once. Germline V gene sequence: CDR1 MNHNY, CDR2 SVGAGI (reference sequence). Trimming stripped 5 bases from V and 6 bases from J, with 13 bases between. The CDR3 is 13 amino acids. Study outcomes and limitations: Spike-specific TCR breadth and depth went up after people got two AZD1222 doses. Repertoires were collected only later (after the peak T cell response had occurred).

J is TRBJ1-2 and V is TRBV6-6, with D tentatively TRBD1 (6 bases). The sequenced sample was peripheral blood, obtained on day 0 of AZD1222 vaccination. This sequence originates from an adult in good health. The CDR3 loop is CASSGQSRNGYTF. For the CDR3, the DNA is TGTGCCAGCAGTGGACAGTCCCGAAATGGCTACACCTTC.